These 28 T cell receptor beta chains came from one sample sequenced in a study of identical twins. TCRdb re-called the 5' RACE reads with MiXCR, one entry per CDR3 protein. Of some 660,000 distinct CDR3 sequences in the sample, 8.5% to 9.5% were seen once. The data were also submitted as part of a second study, on yellow fever vaccine responses in identical twins.

Sequencing was done on a sample of PBMCs. Receptors originate from a young woman in good health.

Regarding this clonotype: This sequence may be a read error, since a much larger clone differs from it by one base. This chain uses TRBV29-1 with TRBJ2-1; D is possibly TRBD1 or TRBD2 (6 bases each). The CDR3 has 17 residues. Germline CDR1 reads SQVTM; CDR2 reads ANQGSEA. V gave up 5 bases and J gave up 6 bases, with 26 bases separating them. The CDR3 sequence: CSVRGAAGGPRGNEQFF. The CDR3 nucleotides read TGCAGCGTTAGGGGGGCGGCTGGCGGTCCTAGGGGCAATGAGCAGTTCTTC.

This chain joins TRBV15 and TRBJ2-3; no firm D call. Trimming took off 0 bases at V and 9 bases at J, with 10 bases between the two ends. This CDR3 spans 13 amino acids. CDR1 LNHNV and CDR2 YYDKDF come from the germline V gene (reference sequence). CDR3 amino acids: CATSRDGSGTQYF. CDR3 bases: TGTGCCACCAGCAGAGATGGAAGTGGCACGCAGTATTTT.

This rearrangement joins TRBV4-1 to TRBJ2-1, with 9 bases that match TRBD2. V shed 4 bases, J shed 3 bases, and the junction held 10 bases outside the gene matches. The length of the CDR3 is 17 residues. Germline CDR1 and CDR2: MGHRA and YSYEKL. This CDR3 reads CASSPPGLAENYNEQFF. CDR3 bases: TGCGCCAGCAGCCCGCCGGGACTAGCAGAAAACTACAATGAGCAGTTCTTC.

This clonotype was counted between two and nine times. The V and J genes are TRBV3-1 and TRBJ2-7, with 10 bases aligning to TRBD2. The CDR3 is 14 amino acids. The trim removed 4 bases at V and 3 bases at J, leaving 3 bases unmatched. Germline assignment: CDR1 LGHDT and CDR2 YNNKEL (reference sequence). CDR3 DNA: TGTGCCAGCAGCCCCTGGACTAGCGGCTACGAGCAGTACTTC. It encodes CASSPWTSGYEQYF.

V is TRBV20-1 and J is TRBJ2-1; possible D gene TRBD2, 7 bases. Germline V gives CDR1 DFQATT, CDR2 SNEGSKA (reference sequence). V lost 1 base and J 9 bases, leaving 19 bases between the germline ends. The CDR3 is 15 residues long. CDR3 in DNA: TGCAGTGCTAGAGTAACGGCGGGGGCCTGGGGTGAGCAGTTCTTC. Its translation is CSARVTAGAWGEQFF.

This clonotype was counted ten times or more. CDR3 sequence: CASRLGAHLSYEQYF. The CDR3 DNA follows: TGTGCCAGCCGTCTCGGGGCACATCTATCCTACGAGCAGTACTTC. This chain joins TRBV12-3 or TRBV12-4 and TRBJ2-7; D possibly matches TRBD1 or TRBD2 (5 bases each). Between the trimmed V and J ends, which lost 8 bases and 1 base, there was a span of 18 bases. CDR3 length: 15 residues.

This clonotype was counted many times. V usage is TRBV6-5 and J usage is TRBJ1-2; maybe TRBD1 (6 bases). Germline loops: CDR1 MNHEY, CDR2 SVGAGI. This CDR3 has 14 amino acids. The V end was cut by 0 bases, the J end by 8 bases, with 13 bases between. In DNA, the CDR3 is TGTGCCAGCAGTTACTCAGGATACAGGGAAGGCTACACCTTC. Translating gives CASSYSGYREGYTF.

The chain recombines TRBV11-2 with TRBJ2-7; a weak D match, TRBD1 (6 bases). Per germline, CDR1 SGHAT and CDR2 FQNNGV. The V and J ends lost 1 base and 3 bases respectively, with 22 bases between them. There are 18 residues in the CDR3. The CDR3 bases are TGTGCCAGCAGCTTAGGGATTGGGGGCCTCGGCTCTTACTACGAGCAGTACTTC. It translates to CASSLGIGGLGSYYEQYF. The full variable domain, with the rest looked up from reference TRBV11-2 and TRBJ2-7, is EAGVAQSPRYKIIEKRQSVAFWCNPISGHATLYWYQQILGQGPKLLIQFQNNGVVDDSQLPKDRFSAERLKGVDSTLKIQPAKLEDSAVYLCASSLGIGGLGSYYEQYFGPGTRLTVT.

This clonotype was observed many times. The chain couples TRBV12-3 or TRBV12-4 to TRBJ1-1, with D maybe TRBD1 (5 bases). The CDR3 loop spans 15 amino acids. Trimming cost V 1 base and J 4 bases, with 13 bases left between them. Here the CDR3 reads CASSLVGGGGTEAFF. The CDR3 DNA is TGTGCCAGCAGTTTAGTTGGCGGGGGGGGCACTGAAGCTTTCTTT.

This clonotype was recorded a few times. The chain links TRBV7-6 to TRBJ1-3; D may be TRBD1 (5 bases). Germline V gene data show CDR1 as SGHVS and CDR2 as FNYEAQ. This CDR3 has 16 amino acids. V gave up 5 bases and J gave up 0 bases, with 14 bases separating them. CDR3 nucleotide sequence: TGTGCCAGCAGCCCACGGGGGACCAGCTCTGGAAACACCATATATTTT. It translates to CASSPRGTSSGNTIYF.

The chain joins TRBV24-1 to TRBJ2-3; 7 bases align to TRBD1. Germline V gene data show CDR1 as KGHDR and CDR2 as SFDVKD. The V gene end was trimmed by 2 bases and the J gene end by 5 bases; junction bases not matched to a gene: 6. The CDR3 spans 15 residues. The CDR3 nucleotides are TGTGCCACCAGTGATTCGGGACAGTTTGGAGATACGCAGTATTTT. Amino acids: CATSDSGQFGDTQYF.

This clonotype was seen ten or more times. The J gene is TRBJ2-3, the V gene TRBV7-9; D may be TRBD1 (6 bases). CDR3 length equals 14 residues. The V and J ends lost 1 base and 6 bases respectively, with 11 bases between them. CDR1 and CDR2 (germline): SEHNR, FQNEAQ (reference sequence). CDR3 sequence: CASSLGGGRDTQYF. CDR3 coding DNA: TGTGCCAGCAGCTTAGGAGGGGGTCGCGATACGCAGTATTTT.

The chain uses TRBV10-3 and TRBJ2-7, with 7 positions matching TRBD2. The CDR3 runs to 16 residues. J gave up 2 bases and V 6 bases, and 13 bases lay outside the gene matches. Germline assignment: CDR1 ENHRY and CDR2 SYGVKD. This CDR3 reads CAISGGGGGTPYEQYF. The CDR3 nucleotides read TGTGCCATCAGCGGGGGTGGGGGAGGGACCCCCTACGAGCAGTACTTC.

This clonotype was seen at least ten times. The chain uses TRBV12-3 or TRBV12-4 and TRBJ2-3; the D gene is possibly TRBD1 (5 bases). V was pared by 3 bases and J by 4 bases, with 8 bases between. CDR3 length: 13 residues. The DNA for the CDR3 is TGTGCCAGCAGTTTTTGGGGCGCAGATACGCAGTATTTT. This encodes CASSFWGADTQYF.

This clonotype was seen many times. The DNA for the CDR3 is TGTGCCAGCAGTAAAGGGAACACTGAAGCTTTCTTT. Amino acids: CASSKGNTEAFF. The chain combines TRBV12-3 or TRBV12-4 with TRBJ1-1; no firm D call. V lost 5 bases and J lost 1, with 5 bases in between. The CDR3 is made up of 12 amino acids.

This clonotype occurred a few times. The chain joins TRBV13 to TRBJ2-7; possibly TRBD1 for D (7 bases). The CDR3 is made up of 16 amino acids. V lost 2 bases and J 5 bases, leaving 19 bases between the germline ends. In germline, CDR1 is PRHDT, CDR2 FYEKMQ (reference sequence). The CDR3 here is CASSLNGGGSRNEQYF. The CDR3 nucleotides read TGTGCCAGCAGCTTAAACGGAGGGGGCAGTAGAAACGAGCAGTACTTC. The variable domain in full, completed from reference TRBV13 and TRBJ2-7, reads AAGVIQSPRHLIKEKRETATLKCYPIPRHDTVYWYQQGPGQDPQFLISFYEKMQSDKGSIPDRFSAQQFSDYHSELNMSSLELGDSALYFCASSLNGGGSRNEQYFGPGTRLTVT.

This clonotype was recorded at least ten times. V and J are TRBV12-3 or TRBV12-4 and TRBJ2-2; the D gene is possibly TRBD1 (5 bases). Deletions cut 3 bases from V and 0 bases from J, with 14 bases between. There are 17 residues in the CDR3. In DNA form, the CDR3 reads TGTGCCAGCAGTTTTGGTTTTAGGGGTCCGAACACCGGGGAGCTGTTTTTT. It is translated as CASSFGFRGPNTGELFF.

Many counts were recorded for this clonotype. The chain couples TRBV7-6 to TRBJ1-1, with D possibly matching TRBD1 (6 bases). CDR1 and CDR2 from the germline V gene are SGHVS and FNYEAQ. V was cut by 6 bases and J by 1 base, with 12 bases left in between. The CDR3 contains 14 residues. The CDR3 is CASRMTGENTEAFF. The CDR3 DNA follows: TGTGCCAGCAGAATGACAGGAGAGAACACTGAAGCTTTCTTT.

The chain joins TRBV11-2 to TRBJ2-1, with a tentative D call TRBD2 (6 bases). The CDR3 loop spans 13 amino acids. The germline V gene encodes CDR1 SGHAT and CDR2 FQNNGV. Trimming took off 2 bases at V and 9 bases at J, with 11 bases between the two ends. CDR3 sequence (DNA): TGTGCCAGCAGCTTACTTCGGGAGTCTGAGCAGTTCTTC. This codes for CASSLLRESEQFF.

This clonotype showed up many times. The chain carries TRBV20-1 and TRBJ2-7, with TRBD1 matching 7 bases. This CDR3 comprises 14 residues. Germline values: CDR1 DFQATT, CDR2 SNEGSKA (reference sequence). V trimming: 5 bases; J trimming: 4 bases; junction bases outside the gene matches: 11. DNA of the CDR3: TGCAGTGCTCGGCCGGGACAGAAAAAATACGAGCAGTACTTC. Translation: CSARPGQKKYEQYF.

V usage is TRBV12-3 or TRBV12-4 and J usage is TRBJ1-1; D possibly corresponds to TRBD1 (6 bases). The CDR3 loop spans 13 amino acids. V lost 7 bases to trimming and J lost 4 bases, with 13 bases between them. The CDR3 reads CASKAGASTEAFF. In DNA form, the CDR3 reads TGTGCCAGCAAGGCGGGGGCGAGCACTGAAGCTTTCTTT.

There are a few counts of this clonotype. The chain carries TRBV28 and TRBJ1-5; a possible D gene is TRBD1 (6 bases). V was pared by 6 bases and J by 4 bases, with 13 bases between. The germline CDR1 and CDR2 sequences are MDHEN and SYDVKM. This CDR3 comprises 14 residues. CDR3 in amino acids: CASRFEQGNQPQHF. Here the CDR3 DNA reads TGTGCCAGCAGATTTGAACAGGGTAATCAGCCCCAGCATTTT.

This clonotype was seen a handful of times. The chain has TRBV28 and TRBJ1-3; 7 positions agree with TRBD1. The germline V gene encodes CDR1 MDHEN and CDR2 SYDVKM. Trimming removed 8 bases from V and 4 bases from J; junction bases left unmatched: 2. This CDR3 contains 12 residues. For the CDR3, the DNA is TGTGCCAGCGGGGACAGCGGAAACACCATATATTTT. Its translation is CASGDSGNTIYF.

This clonotype was counted between two and nine times. This chain connects TRBV5-6 to TRBJ2-1; D call uncertain. V was clipped by 1 base and J by 4 bases, with 15 bases between them. The germline gives CDR1 SGHDT, CDR2 YYEEEE. This CDR3 has 16 amino acids. CDR3: CASSLLVMGFYNEQFF. CDR3 coding DNA: TGTGCCAGCAGCTTGTTGGTTATGGGTTTTTACAATGAGCAGTTCTTC.

Here the CDR3 DNA reads TGTGCCAGCAGCATGATCGATGGGACTTCTTACTTC. Its protein product is CASSMIDGTSYF. The chain carries TRBV6-6 and TRBJ2-7, with TRBD2 as a possible D gene (6 bases). The V gene's germline CDR1 is MNHNY and CDR2 SVGAGI (reference sequence). The CDR3 runs 12 residues. V was pared by 6 bases and J by 13 bases, with 19 bases between.

In its sample, this clonotype was seen many times. V and J are TRBV12-3 or TRBV12-4 and TRBJ2-5; D may be TRBD1 or TRBD2 (7 bases each). Trimming shortened V by 5 bases and J by 1 base, and 14 bases separated the two germline ends. The CDR3 length is 15 residues. The DNA of the CDR3 is TGTGCCAGCAGTCCCAGGGGGGGGGTCCAAGAGACCCAGTACTTC. Residues: CASSPRGGVQETQYF.

The DNA of the CDR3 is TGTGCCTGGAGTAAGGACAGCAATCAGCCCCAGCATTTT. It translates to CAWSKDSNQPQHF. V gene TRBV30 combines with J gene TRBJ1-5; D remains ambiguous. Germline V gene sequence: CDR1 GTSNPN, CDR2 SVGIG (reference sequence). Between the trimmed V and J ends, which lost 2 bases and 1 base, there was a span of 6 bases. The CDR3 covers 13 residues.

This clonotype was seen ten or more times. The chain has TRBV5-1 and TRBJ2-1; 8 bases are a match to TRBD2. CDR1 SGHRS and CDR2 YFSETQ come from the germline V gene. The CDR3 runs to 17 residues. J gave up 0 bases and V 4 bases, and 9 bases lay outside the gene matches. CDR3 protein: CASSPGLVPTSYNEQFF. CDR3 nucleotide sequence: TGCGCCAGCAGCCCGGGACTAGTCCCTACCTCCTACAATGAGCAGTTCTTC.